This passage covers 13 T cell receptor beta chains from one sample sequenced in a study of tumor-infiltrating lymphocytes in primary liver carcinoma. From roughly 0.5 ug total RNA, TCR beta cDNA was generated with a primer in the constant region. The TCR beta library was amplified through three nested multiplex PCR rounds in a modified ARM-PCR procedure. TRBV1-TRBV30 forward primers paired with a C-beta reverse primer drove the first two PCR rounds, about 9 cycles each. TCRdb reprocessed the multiplex PCR reads via MiXCR and lists one record per CDR3 protein. The profile shows roughly 22,000 distinct CDR3 sequences, 65% to 85% of them singletons. Co-extracting RNA and DNA was done with about 17-30 mg of unsorted bulk tissue as input. Sequencing was done on a sample of liver tumor tissue from sampling region 2. Subset meaning: tumor region T2, inferior pole. The receptors originated from a woman aged 30 to 39 with primary liver carcinoma and hepatitis B virus infection.

Details on this clonotype: The germline gene is not matched at one end of the junction; a read error may be the cause. The chain is built from TRBV6-5 and TRBJ1-1; maybe TRBD1 (6 bases). The CDR3 loop spans 16 amino acids. Germline CDR1 reads MNHEY; CDR2 reads SVGAGI. CDR3 protein: CASSYGGNGRGTEASF. Written as DNA, the CDR3 is TGTGCCAGCAGTTACGGGGGCAATGGAAGAGGAACTGAAGCTTCCTTT.

This clonotype was recorded once. At one end, the junction sequence differs from germline, possibly due to a read error. This chain links TRBV12-3 or TRBV12-4 with TRBJ2-1; 10 bases are a match to TRBD2. The CDR3 is made up of 15 amino acids. In DNA, the CDR3 is TGCGCCGGCAGCCTGTCCGGGACTAGCGAACTTGAGCAGTTCTTC. It yields the protein CAGSLSGTSELEQFF.

About this clonotype itself: An end of the junction differs from the germline gene, which may be a read error. The chain joins TRBV10-3 to TRBJ2-3; tentatively, D is TRBD1 (5 bases). Per germline, CDR1 ENHRY and CDR2 SYGVKD. The CDR3 contains 15 residues. CDR3 sequence: CTISEPGIGADTQYF. CDR3 coding DNA: TGTACCATCAGTGAACCTGGGATAGGGGCCGATACGCAGTATTTT.

Notes on this clonotype: A read error may account for a junction end that differs from germline. V gene TRBV12-3 or TRBV12-4 combines with J gene TRBJ2-5, with 8 bases lining up with TRBD1. The CDR3 runs 16 residues. CDR3 in DNA: TGTGCCAGCAGTTTTCATACAGGGGGAACACAGGAGACCCAATACTTC. It codes for CASSFHTGGTQETQYF.

The genes are TRBV12-3 or TRBV12-4 and TRBJ2-2, with unresolved D. CDR3 length equals 14 residues. DNA for the CDR3: TGTGACACCAGCGAGAACACAGAGGTCGGGGAGCTGTTTTTT. The encoded protein is CDTSENTEVGELFF.

In the case of this clonotype: The CDR3 carries no conserved terminal phenylalanine or tryptophan, so it likely arises from a read error. The chain couples TRBV5-1 to TRBJ1-3; no clear D gene. V gave up 4 bases and J gave up 0 bases, with 17 bases separating them. Per germline, CDR1 SGHRS and CDR2 YFSETQ. This CDR3 is built from 17 residues. The CDR3 loop is CASSITTGILSGNTIYS. CDR3 DNA: TGCGCCAGCAGCATCACGACCGGGATCCTCTCTGGAAACACCATATATTCT.

As for this clonotype: An end of the junction differs from the germline gene, which may be a read error. The gene calls are TRBV11-2 and TRBJ2-7, with D hard to call. The CDR3 spans 11 residues. The germline V gene has CDR1 SGHAT and CDR2 FQNNGV. CDR3 DNA: TGTGGCAGCAGTCCGGCCAGTGAGCAATACTTC. This codes for CGSSPASEQYF.

Notes on this clonotype: Germline is not matched at one junction end, which may reflect a read error. This chain connects TRBV5-6 to TRBJ1-4; D is unresolved. This CDR3 has 14 residues. Germline-derived CDR1 and CDR2 are SGHDT and YYEEEE. The CDR3 loop is CVSSSAWLSEKLFF. The CDR3 region has the DNA TGTGTCAGCAGCTCGGCATGGCTGAGTGAAAAACTGTTTTTT.

A note on this clonotype: A read error may be the cause here, since a much bigger clone is one base away. The chain couples TRBV20-1 to TRBJ2-2; perhaps TRBD2 as D (7 bases). Germline V gives CDR1 DFQATT, CDR2 SNEGSKA (reference sequence). V lost 5 bases and J 10 bases, leaving 26 bases between the germline ends. This CDR3 contains 16 residues. The CDR3 spells CSAPKGGGGSPEELFF. CDR3 in DNA: TGCAGTGCTCCCAAAGGGGGGGGAGGGTCGCCCGAGGAGCTGTTTTTT.

For this clonotype: Since the CDR3 does not end with the conserved phenylalanine or tryptophan, this likely comes from a read error. The gene calls are TRBV11-2 and TRBJ1-4; D is possibly TRBD1 (5 bases). Germline CDR1 SGHAT, CDR2 FQNNGV. The CDR3 consists of 12 residues. Here the CDR3 reads CTSSLWGGKLFI. In DNA, the CDR3 is TGTACCAGCAGCCTCTGGGGGGGAAAACTGTTTATT.

For this clonotype: This may stem from a read error, because a much larger clone lies one nucleotide away. The V call is TRBV10-3, the J call TRBJ2-1; D gene unclear. This CDR3 region has 13 residues. Looked up from germline, CDR1 is ENHRY and CDR2 is SYGVKD. CDR3 in DNA: TGTGCCATCCTTCGGGCAACGTACAATGAGCAGTCCTTC. Translation: CAILRATYNEQSF.

To note about this clonotype: The missing conserved phenylalanine or tryptophan at the end of this CDR3 makes a read error likely. The rearrangement joins TRBV5-6 to TRBJ2-2; unclear D gene. CDR3 length: 15 residues. Germline lookup yields CDR1 SGHDT and CDR2 YYEEEE. The chain's CDR3 is CASSLAPRATRELFC. CDR3 DNA: TGTGCCAGCAGTTTGGCACCCAGAGCCACCAGGGAGCTGTTTTGT.

Points on this clonotype: The junction differs from germline at one of its ends, possibly a read error. This rearrangement joins TRBV11-3 to TRBJ2-1; D is possibly TRBD1 or TRBD2 (5 bases each). The germline CDR1 and CDR2 sequences are SGHNT and YENEEA. The CDR3 consists of 15 residues. The CDR3 DNA is TGTGACAGCAGCTTCGGGGCCCGCTCCTTCAATGAGCAGTGCTTC. The encoded protein is CDSSFGARSFNEQCF.